The next 32 T cell receptor beta chains were all read from a single sample in a study of CD8+ T cells in alopecia areata. In each case, RNA was isolated and then reverse transcribed into cDNA as the sequencing template. Sequencing used immunoSEQ multiplex PCR; TCRdb keeps in-frame clones, though not all of them. The data hold 150,000 to 250,000 clones, with roughly 60% observed a single time. Sample treatment: oral pan-JAK inhibitor, 5-10 mg twice daily. Sequences were derived from CD4+ T cells sorted from blood, sampled at week 24, from a patient treated with tofacitinib. The receptors come from a human donor with alopecia areata.

The chain carries TRBV19 and TRBJ2-5; 9 nucleotides line up with TRBD2. Germline CDR1 is LNHDA and CDR2 is SQIVND (reference sequence). The trim removed 6 bases at V and 4 bases at J, leaving 9 bases unmatched. The CDR3 covers 15 residues. The CDR3 is CASSLGASGTETQYF. For the CDR3, the DNA is TGTGCCAGTAGCCTTGGGGCTAGCGGGACAGAGACCCAGTACTTC.

The chain joins TRBV5-4 to TRBJ2-1; D gene uncertain. This CDR3 comprises 11 residues. Germline CDR1 reads SGHNT; CDR2 reads YYREEE (reference sequence). Trimming shortened V by 1 base and J by 7 bases, and 3 bases separated the two germline ends. CDR3 nucleotides: TGTGCCAGCAGCTTGAGGAATGAGCAGTTCTTC. This codes for CASSLRNEQFF.

V usage is TRBV7-9 and J usage is TRBJ2-7, with D maybe TRBD2 (6 bases). The CDR3 totals 16 residues. V dropped 5 bases and J dropped 4 bases, with 21 bases sitting between them. CDR1 SEHNR and CDR2 FQNEAQ come from the germline V gene (reference sequence). DNA for the CDR3: TGTGCCAGCAGCCGGGAATGGCAAACTAGCAAATACGAGCAGTACTTC. Translation gives CASSREWQTSKYEQYF.

V and J are TRBV5-1 and TRBJ2-5, with 10 nucleotides matching TRBD2. The length of the CDR3 is 16 residues. The germline V gene encodes CDR1 SGHRS and CDR2 YFSETQ. After removal of 0 bases from V and 5 bases from J, the junction contained 7 bases not matched to a gene. The CDR3 spells CASSLGSGRVGETQYF. CDR3 coding DNA: TGCGCCAGCAGCTTGGGCAGCGGGAGGGTCGGGGAGACCCAGTACTTC.

The genes are TRBV7-9 and TRBJ1-4, with no clear D. The CDR3 covers 13 residues. The germline CDR1 and CDR2 sequences are SEHNR and FQNEAQ (reference sequence). V lost 3 bases and J 10 bases, leaving 12 bases between the germline ends. The CDR3 bases are TGTGCCAGCAGCTTCTCGGAAGGTGGAAAACTGTTTTTT. Translation: CASSFSEGGKLFF.

On this clone itself: This specimen includes other DNA sequences encoding the same CDR3. The rearrangement joins TRBV29-1 to TRBJ1-2, with a tentative D call TRBD1 (5 bases). The V gene's germline CDR1 is SQVTM and CDR2 ANQGSEA. V lost 3 bases, J lost 7 bases, and 9 bases lay in between. The CDR3 consists of 11 residues. The CDR3 loop reads CSVDTGGGYTF. For the CDR3, the DNA is TGCAGCGTTGACACGGGGGGTGGCTACACCTTC.

This clone has more than one count but fewer than ten. The chain is built from TRBV5-4 and TRBJ2-5; a weak D match, TRBD1 (5 bases). Germline-derived CDR1 and CDR2 are SGHNT and YYREEE (reference sequence). With 0 bases removed from V and 5 bases from J, the gap between germline ends came to 11 bases. The CDR3 contains 14 residues. CDR3 nucleotides: TGTGCCAGCAGCTTGGTGCAGGGCACCGAGACCCAGTACTTC. It translates to CASSLVQGTETQYF.

This clone was found once. This chain links TRBV6-6 with TRBJ1-1; D unresolved. This CDR3 contains 13 residues. Germline V gene lookup returns CDR1 MNHNY and CDR2 SVGAGI (reference sequence). V lost 8 bases and J lost 2, with 12 bases in between. The CDR3 is CASSSRANTEAFF. Here the CDR3 DNA reads TGTGCCAGCTCGAGTCGGGCTAACACTGAAGCTTTCTTT.

This clone was seen a few times. Other DNA sequences in the same sample also yield this CDR3. This chain connects TRBV5-1 to TRBJ2-5; D call uncertain. The CDR3 spans 12 residues. Germline CDR1 SGHRS, CDR2 YFSETQ. Trimming left V 0 bases short and J 5 bases short, with 5 bases between. CDR3 DNA sequence: TGCGCCAGCAGCTTGGCCGTTGAGACCCAGTACTTC. It is translated as CASSLAVETQYF.

This clone turned up a few times. The rearrangement links TRBV6-5 to TRBJ2-3; 8 positions agree with TRBD2. The CDR3 spans 14 residues. Germline lookup yields CDR1 MNHEY and CDR2 SVGAGI. J was trimmed by 0 bases and V by 7 bases; bases with no gene match: 3. Here the CDR3 reads CASKPSGSTDTQYF. In DNA, the CDR3 is TGTGCCAGCAAACCTAGCGGGAGCACAGATACGCAGTATTTT.

The gene calls are TRBV6-5 and TRBJ2-5; D might be TRBD1 (6 bases). TRBJ2-7 explains the end of the DNA better; the J call may be wrong. The CDR3 loop spans 14 amino acids. Germline CDR1 is MNHEY and CDR2 is SVGAGI. CDR3 DNA: TGTGCCAGCAGCTTTATAAAGGGGGCCTACGAGCAGTACTTC. Its protein is CASSFIKGAYEQYF.

This sequence joins TRBV5-1 and TRBJ1-1; 7 bases are a match to TRBD1. The CDR3 runs to 14 residues. V was clipped by 6 bases and J by 1 base; unmatched bases: 6. Per the germline V gene, CDR1 is SGHRS and CDR2 is YFSETQ. CDR3 loop: CASIGDRANTEAFF. As DNA, the CDR3 is TGCGCCAGCATTGGAGACAGGGCGAACACTGAAGCTTTCTTT. Using reference TRBV5-1 and TRBJ1-1 for the parts outside the CDR3, the full variable domain is KAGVTQTPRYLIKTRGQQVTLSCSPISGHRSVSWYQQTPGQGLQFLFEYFSETQRNKGNFPGRFSGRQFSNSRSEMNVSTLELGDSALYLCASIGDRANTEAFFGQGTRLTVV.

The sample holds a few counts of this clone. V usage is TRBV29-1 and J usage is TRBJ2-2, with D possibly TRBD2 on 8 matching bases. CDR3 length: 17 residues. V shed 4 bases and J shed 3 bases, with 21 bases lying between them. CDR1 and CDR2 (germline): SQVTM, ANQGSEA. The CDR3: CSVVPPGRGLHTGELFF. CDR3 nucleotide sequence: TGCAGCGTTGTACCCCCCGGGAGGGGGCTACACACCGGGGAGCTGTTTTTT.

The chain couples TRBV2 to TRBJ2-5; 8 bases are a match to TRBD2. CDR1 and CDR2 from the germline V gene are SNHLY and FYNNEI. The ends lost 6 bases at V and 4 bases at J; junction bases unmatched: 10. The CDR3 totals 15 residues. CDR3 nucleotide sequence: TGTGCCAGCAGCGGAGACAGCGGGAGTTCAGAGACCCAGTACTTC. It encodes CASSGDSGSSETQYF. The full variable domain, completed using reference TRBV2 and TRBJ2-5, is EPEVTQTPSHQVTQMGQEVILRCVPISNHLYFYWYRQILGQKVEFLVSFYNNEISEKSEIFDDQFSVERPDGSNFTLKIRSTKLEDSAMYFCASSGDSGSSETQYFGPGTRLLVL.

This rearrangement joins TRBV7-2 to TRBJ2-5; D might be TRBD1 (5 bases). V lost 4 bases and J lost 1, with 10 bases in between. This CDR3 region has 14 residues. Germline CDR1 reads SGHTA; CDR2 reads FQGNSA. CDR3 DNA sequence: TGTGCCAGCAGCTACCGAACAGGCCAAGAGACCCAGTACTTC. This encodes CASSYRTGQETQYF.

The V call is TRBV4-3, the J call TRBJ2-6; D uncertain. V lost 4 bases, J lost 2 bases, and 9 bases lay in between. CDR1 is LGHNA and CDR2 is YSLEER in the germline V gene. The CDR3 has 15 residues. The CDR3 DNA reads TGCGCCAGCAGCCCTACCATCGCTGGGGCCAACGTCCTGACTTTC. Residues: CASSPTIAGANVLTF.

V and J are TRBV5-1 and TRBJ1-1, with 7 bases aligning to TRBD1. V lost 3 bases, J lost 0 bases, and 8 bases stayed unmatched. Per the germline V gene, CDR1 is SGHRS and CDR2 is YFSETQ. This CDR3 comprises 16 residues. The DNA for the CDR3 is TGCGCCAGCAGCTCCTGGACAGGCGGGTTGAACACTGAAGCTTTCTTT. Translated: CASSSWTGGLNTEAFF.

V usage is TRBV10-3 and J usage is TRBJ2-3; D gene ambiguous. Looked up from germline, CDR1 is ENHRY and CDR2 is SYGVKD. Trimming pared 6 bases from V and 1 base from J, leaving 14 bases between. CDR3 length: 15 residues. Here the CDR3 reads CAISRNPLGTDTQYF. As DNA, the CDR3 is TGTGCCATCAGCCGGAATCCACTCGGCACAGATACGCAGTATTTT.

This clone appeared a few times. Other DNA sequences of this sample code for an identical CDR3. The J gene is TRBJ1-2, the V gene TRBV29-1; D is unclear. The CDR3 sequence is 12 residues long. V gave up 6 bases and J gave up 0 bases, with 8 bases separating them. From germline, CDR1 is SQVTM and CDR2 ANQGSEA. Written as DNA, the CDR3 is TGCAGCGTCGTGGGTTCTAACTATGGCTACACCTTC. Translation gives CSVVGSNYGYTF.

The chain couples TRBV7-2 to TRBJ2-3; the match to TRBD2 covers 7 bases. V gave up 6 bases and J gave up 2 bases; unmatched junction bases: 14. This CDR3 comprises 17 residues. The germline V gene encodes CDR1 SGHTA and CDR2 FQGNSA. CDR3 sequence (DNA): TGTGCCAGCAGTAGCGGGCCGGCAGGGCCTAACACAGATACGCAGTATTTT. Residues: CASSSGPAGPNTDTQYF.

The V and J genes are TRBV6-5 and TRBJ1-1, with 11 bases matching TRBD1. Losses at the gene ends were 6 bases for V and 11 bases for J; bases not matched to a gene: 8. The CDR3 is made up of 13 amino acids. Germline loops: CDR1 MNHEY, CDR2 SVGAGI. The CDR3 DNA follows: TGTGCCAGCAGATACGGACAGGGGGCTCACGCTTTCTTT. This codes for CASRYGQGAHAFF.

This chain joins TRBV4-3 and TRBJ2-5; 12 nucleotides align to TRBD2. Germline trimming cut 0 bases from V and 4 bases from J; bases unmatched to any gene: 12. The germline CDR1 and CDR2 sequences are LGHNA and YSLEER. The CDR3 runs to 19 residues. CDR3 sequence (DNA): TGCGCCAGCAGCCAAGATGTCCCCTCTAGCGGGGGGGCTCCAGAGACCCAGTACTTC. It yields the protein CASSQDVPSSGGAPETQYF.

The chain recombines TRBV10-3 with TRBJ2-7; D possibly corresponds to TRBD2 (5 bases). Trimming pared 6 bases from V and 6 bases from J, leaving 12 bases between. Germline assignment: CDR1 ENHRY and CDR2 SYGVKD. The CDR3 totals 12 residues. The CDR3 DNA sequence: TGTGCCATCAGCGCCACTAGGCGCGAGCAGTACTTC. Protein: CAISATRREQYF.

This CDR3 is CASSPPGAPDTQYF. DNA for the CDR3: TGTGCCAGCAGCCCCCCGGGGGCCCCAGATACGCAGTATTTT. This chain joins TRBV7-2 and TRBJ2-3; D could derive from TRBD1 or TRBD2 (6 bases each). V was cut by 5 bases and J by 4 bases, with 13 bases left in between. This CDR3 comprises 14 residues. Germline lookup yields CDR1 SGHTA and CDR2 FQGNSA.

This chain uses TRBV5-1 with TRBJ1-1, with 8 nucleotides matching TRBD1. V was clipped by 6 bases and J by 0 bases; unmatched bases: 7. CDR3 length: 15 amino acids. Germline V gene data show CDR1 as SGHRS and CDR2 as YFSETQ. The CDR3, as DNA: TGCGCCAGCACCGACCCCAGGGGGCTGAACACTGAAGCTTTCTTT. Its translation: CASTDPRGLNTEAFF.

V is TRBV27 and J is TRBJ1-5, with D uncertain. Germline CDR1 reads MNHEY; CDR2 reads SMNVEV (reference sequence). V was clipped by 6 bases and J by 4 bases, with 4 bases between them. The CDR3 extends over 11 amino acids. This CDR3 reads CASRKNQPQHF. The CDR3 nucleotides read TGTGCCAGCAGGAAAAATCAGCCCCAGCATTTT.

This clone was found a few times. V is TRBV19 and J is TRBJ2-3; D might be TRBD2 (5 bases). Germline V gene lookup returns CDR1 LNHDA and CDR2 SQIVND (reference sequence). This CDR3 has 15 amino acids. V lost 7 bases, J lost 8 bases, and 22 bases lay in between. CDR3 sequence (DNA): TGTGCCAGTACAACTACGGTTGCCTCCCGGGGTACGCAGTATTTT. As protein: CASTTTVASRGTQYF.

The J gene is TRBJ2-4, the V gene TRBV28, with D possibly being TRBD1 or TRBD2 (6 bases each). V was pared by 6 bases and J by 0 bases, with 18 bases between. Germline V gene data show CDR1 as MDHEN and CDR2 as SYDVKM. This CDR3 is 17 amino acids long. The CDR3 reads CASRPNEGGLAKNIQYF. The CDR3 coding sequence is TGTGCCAGCAGGCCTAACGAGGGGGGACTAGCCAAAAACATTCAGTACTTC.

The rearrangement links TRBV5-1 to TRBJ2-7; the match to TRBD1 covers 10 bases. Germline assignment: CDR1 SGHRS and CDR2 YFSETQ. This CDR3 comprises 14 residues. Trimming removed 3 bases from V and 5 bases from J; junction bases left unmatched: 5. CDR3 amino acids: CASSSGQGSDEQYF. CDR3 nucleotide sequence: TGCGCCAGCAGCTCGGGACAGGGGAGTGACGAGCAGTACTTC.

This chain links TRBV27 with TRBJ1-2; TRBD1 matches 10 bases. V lost 3 bases, J lost 4 bases, and 2 bases stayed unmatched. CDR1 and CDR2 (germline): MNHEY, SMNVEV (reference sequence). The CDR3 extends over 14 amino acids. For the CDR3, the DNA is TGTGCCAGCAGTTTGGGGACAGGGGTCTATGGCTACACCTTC. It translates to CASSLGTGVYGYTF.

The rearrangement links TRBV7-2 to TRBJ1-1, with TRBD1 identical over 7 bases. CDR1 and CDR2 from the germline V gene are SGHTA and FQGNSA. The CDR3 covers 13 residues. The ends lost 3 bases at V and 5 bases at J; junction bases unmatched: 3. CDR3 DNA sequence: TGTGCCAGCAGCTTGACAGGGATTACTGAAGCTTTCTTT. Encoded protein: CASSLTGITEAFF.

The chain recombines TRBV11-1 with TRBJ2-5, with TRBD1 as a possible D gene (6 bases). Trimming pared 5 bases from V and 5 bases from J, leaving 18 bases between. Germline CDR1 and CDR2: SGHAT and FQDESV (reference sequence). The CDR3 contains 15 residues. The CDR3 nucleotides are TGTGCCAGCAGCCAATATTCAGGGGATAAGGAGACCCAGTACTTC. Residues: CASSQYSGDKETQYF.